This T cell receptor beta chain emerged from a study of cytomegalovirus exposure and HLA in healthy donors. Study observations and caveats: While the bulk of TCR sequences proved rare, some public TCRs turned up in many donors. Some TCR beta chains (approximately 180 of them) were listed as cytomegalovirus-associated.

It was with 60 Vbeta and 13 Jbeta primers that the PCR ran. Produced via immunoSEQ multiplex PCR; TCRdb's table is partial and in-frame only. The data contain about 93,000 clones, approximately 60% of them singletons. Trimming cost V 2 bases and J 5 bases, with 9 bases left between them. The V gene's germline CDR1 is MGHRA and CDR2 YSYEKL. This CDR3 contains 13 residues. Concerning this clone itself: What it recognizes is unknown.

Sequences were obtained from PBMCs. The chain couples TRBV4-1 to TRBJ1-2; D gene uncertain. This receptor was obtained from a boy younger than 18 in good health and CMV-seropositive. In DNA form, the CDR3 reads TGCGCCAGCAGCCAACTTCCGGGATATGGCTACACCTTC. This gives the protein CASSQLPGYGYTF.